Presented here are 28 T cell receptor beta chains from one specimen sequenced in a study of T-cell reconstitution after alpha-beta-depleted transplantation in children listed by TCRdb under 2016. Library generation was performed with PCR. Sequencing used an Illumina HiSeq 2500. TCR library preparation used molecular barcoding, with unique molecular identifiers applied to normalize quantification of the TCRbeta repertoire. TCRdb itself trimmed the public reads at Q25 with fastp, ran MiXCR and retained productive beta chains. Rows merge per CDR3 protein into single entries with the most common DNA and genes. Present in this sample are fewer than 95,000 distinct CDR3 sequences, more than 9% of which were seen just once. Approximately 15% of the sample is held by the ten biggest clonotypes. Material: PBMCs from the stem cell graft donor, obtained from the stem cell graft. The receptors here all came from a human donor who donated a stem cell graft to a child with inherited bone marrow failure.

This clonotype has ten or more counts. V usage is TRBV5-1 and J usage is TRBJ2-7; TRBD1 might be the D (6 bases). The CDR3 covers 15 residues. The germline CDR1 and CDR2 sequences are SGHRS and YFSETQ. V was trimmed by 0 bases and J by 3 bases, leaving 13 bases between them. The CDR3 region is CASSLGQGQDYEQYF. The DNA for the CDR3 is TGCGCCAGCAGCTTGGGTCAGGGGCAAGACTACGAGCAGTACTTC.

This clonotype has ten or more counts. This sequence joins TRBV5-6 and TRBJ2-1; 9 nucleotides align to TRBD1. The CDR3 runs to 15 residues. Losses at the gene ends were 3 bases for V and 7 bases for J; bases not matched to a gene: 8. The germline CDR1 and CDR2 sequences are SGHDT and YYEEEE. CDR3 protein: CASSYDRGVMNEQFF. The DNA of the CDR3 is TGTGCCAGCAGCTACGACAGGGGGGTTATGAATGAGCAGTTCTTC.

This clonotype was detected ten times or more. CDR3: CASSQDIEGQLHF. As DNA, the CDR3 is TGCGCCAGCAGCCAAGATATCGAAGGACAGCTACATTTT. J is TRBJ1-5 and V is TRBV4-3; possible D gene TRBD1, 6 bases. V was pared by 0 bases and J by 16 bases, with 16 bases between. This CDR3 has 13 amino acids. CDR1 LGHNA and CDR2 YSLEER come from the germline V gene.

This clonotype has a handful of counts. V and J are TRBV5-6 and TRBJ2-1; D not certain. V was cut by 0 bases and J by 1 base, with 8 bases left in between. The CDR3 loop spans 15 amino acids. The germline V gene has CDR1 SGHDT and CDR2 YYEEEE. The CDR3 loop reads CASSLVVLSYNEQFF. CDR3 DNA sequence: TGTGCCAGCAGCTTGGTCGTCCTATCCTACAATGAGCAGTTCTTC.

This clonotype has ten or more counts. The chain combines TRBV2 with TRBJ2-2; 7 bases are shared with TRBD1. CDR1 is SNHLY, CDR2 FYNNEI, per germline. Trimming took 4 bases from V and 5 from J; bases not matched to a gene: 4. This CDR3 comprises 14 residues. The chain's CDR3 is CASSGTGETGELFF. In nucleotides, the CDR3 is TGTGCCAGCAGTGGAACAGGGGAGACCGGGGAGCTGTTTTTT.

On this clonotype itself: A much larger clone differs by one base, so this may be a read error. CDR3 sequence (DNA): TGTGCCAGCAGCTCCAGAGACGTCTACGAGCAGTACTTC. It is translated as CASSSRDVYEQYF. The rearrangement joins TRBV7-8 to TRBJ2-7; D unclear. Germline V CDR1 and CDR2: SGHVS, FQNEAQ. V lost 4 bases to trimming and J lost 3 bases, with 10 bases between them. This CDR3 is built from 13 residues.

This clonotype was found many times. The V and J genes are TRBV29-1 and TRBJ1-1; 8 bases match TRBD1. Germline CDR1 reads SQVTM; CDR2 reads ANQGSEA. Trimming cost V 7 bases and J 0 bases; bases outside gene matches: 10. CDR3 length equals 15 residues. The CDR3 is CSGGTGWGMNTEAFF. Here the CDR3 DNA reads TGCAGCGGTGGGACAGGATGGGGAATGAACACTGAAGCTTTCTTT.

J is TRBJ1-6 and V is TRBV3-1; D remains ambiguous. V was pared by 10 bases and J by 7 bases, with 23 bases between. This CDR3 is built from 16 residues. CDR1 and CDR2 from the germline V gene are LGHDT and YNNKEL (reference sequence). CDR3 nucleotides: TGTGCCACCTGCCAACCCCGAGGACTCACGAATTCACCCCTCCACTTT. Translating gives CATCQPRGLTNSPLHF.

This clonotype was counted ten times or more. This chain connects TRBV11-2 to TRBJ2-1, with 7 bases matching TRBD1. CDR3 length: 16 amino acids. Germline trimming cut 2 bases from V and 7 bases from J; bases unmatched to any gene: 11. Germline lookup yields CDR1 SGHAT and CDR2 FQNNGV. CDR3 region: CASSLRSGGRGNEQFF. DNA for the CDR3: TGTGCCAGCAGCTTAAGATCTGGAGGCAGGGGGAATGAGCAGTTCTTC.

This clonotype was seen repeatedly, ten times or more. The chain is built from TRBV29-1 and TRBJ2-1; unclear D gene. Germline-derived CDR1 and CDR2 are SQVTM and ANQGSEA. V lost 5 bases to trimming and J lost 4 bases, with 9 bases between them. There are 12 residues in the CDR3. The CDR3 sequence is CSVPFLYNEQFF. The CDR3 DNA reads TGCAGCGTTCCTTTCCTATACAATGAGCAGTTCTTC.

This clonotype was found many times. J is TRBJ2-7 and V is TRBV12-3 or TRBV12-4, with D uncertain. V was pared by 6 bases and J by 5 bases, with 11 bases between. The CDR3 consists of 12 residues. CDR3 residues: CASSSWLHEQYF. CDR3 coding DNA: TGTGCCAGCAGCTCGTGGTTGCACGAGCAGTACTTC.

This clonotype was observed many times. The chain has TRBV7-3 and TRBJ2-1, with TRBD2 as a possible D gene (6 bases). The V gene's germline CDR1 is SGHTA and CDR2 FQGTGA. Trimming left V 5 bases short and J 9 bases short, with 17 bases between. This CDR3 contains 14 residues. CDR3 DNA: TGTGCCAGCAGCCCGGGGACTCCCCCCAGTGAGCAGTTCTTC. Translation: CASSPGTPPSEQFF.

This clonotype was counted at least ten times. The chain has TRBV18 and TRBJ2-7; 9 nucleotides match TRBD1. The CDR3 has 14 amino acids. The V segment lost 4 bases and the J segment 6 bases; nucleotides outside the gene matches: 7. Germline CDR1 KGHSH, CDR2 LQKENI. In DNA, the CDR3 is TGTGCCAGCTCACTGCGGGGACAGGGCTCCGAGCAGTACTTC. Translating gives CASSLRGQGSEQYF.

This clonotype has just a few counts. The chain couples TRBV10-3 to TRBJ2-7; D may be TRBD1 (6 bases). V shed 3 bases and J shed 3 bases, with 12 bases lying between them. The CDR3 consists of 14 residues. CDR1 and CDR2 from the germline V gene are ENHRY and SYGVKD. The CDR3 coding sequence is TGTGCCATCAGTGACCCGAGGGGGTTCTACGAGCAGTACTTC. This codes for CAISDPRGFYEQYF.

This clonotype was seen at least ten times. The CDR3 region is CAVRGQSDTQYF. CDR3 in DNA: TGTGCCGTACGGGGGCAGTCAGATACGCAGTATTTT. The J gene is TRBJ2-3, the V gene TRBV7-2; D tentatively reads TRBD1 or TRBD2 (6 bases each). V lost 11 bases and J lost 4, with 13 bases in between. The CDR3 runs to 12 residues. Per germline, CDR1 SGHTA and CDR2 FQGNSA.

This clonotype was picked up many times. The chain has TRBV29-1 and TRBJ2-1, with D perhaps TRBD2 (5 bases). The ends were cut back, 4 bases at V and 6 bases at J, with 13 bases in the middle. The CDR3 sequence is 13 residues long. Germline V gene lookup returns CDR1 SQVTM and CDR2 ANQGSEA. The CDR3 protein is CSVAGSSPNEQFF. The CDR3, as DNA: TGCAGCGTTGCGGGGTCTAGCCCCAATGAGCAGTTCTTC.

This clonotype was recorded many times. The chain recombines TRBV6-5 with TRBJ1-4; D remains ambiguous. V was clipped by 2 bases and J by 6 bases, with 13 bases between them. The CDR3 consists of 15 residues. Germline V gene lookup returns CDR1 MNHEY and CDR2 SVGAGI. The CDR3 protein is CASSYVSSGDEKLFF. CDR3 bases: TGTGCCAGCAGTTACGTATCATCCGGAGATGAAAAACTGTTTTTT.

This clonotype was picked up many times. The chain employs TRBV7-9 and TRBJ2-5, with a possible D match to TRBD2 (6 bases). This CDR3 has 14 amino acids. The germline V gene encodes CDR1 SEHNR and CDR2 FQNEAQ (reference sequence). V was clipped by 3 bases and J by 0 bases, with 8 bases between them. In nucleotides, the CDR3 is TGTGCCAGCAGCTTCGGGACTTACCAAGAGACCCAGTACTTC. Its protein product is CASSFGTYQETQYF.

This clonotype showed up many times. The chain links TRBV5-1 to TRBJ2-3, with 7 bases matching TRBD1. Germline CDR1 reads SGHRS; CDR2 reads YFSETQ. The trim removed 5 bases at V and 0 bases at J, leaving 3 bases unmatched. This CDR3 has 14 residues. CDR3 bases: TGCGCCAGCAGTCAGGACAGGAGCACAGATACGCAGTATTTT. Its protein is CASSQDRSTDTQYF.

This clonotype has more than one count but fewer than ten. The gene calls are TRBV24-1 and TRBJ2-3; either TRBD1 or TRBD2 may fit D (6 bases each). The CDR3 extends over 15 amino acids. The V end was cut by 3 bases, the J end by 2 bases, with 11 bases between. CDR1 is KGHDR, CDR2 SFDVKD, per germline. Here the CDR3 reads CATSDPGANTDTQYF. Written as DNA, the CDR3 is TGTGCCACCAGTGATCCGGGGGCTAACACAGATACGCAGTATTTT.

This clonotype was observed at least ten times. The chain combines TRBV5-1 with TRBJ1-1; no reliable D call. The CDR3 is 14 amino acids. V lost 0 bases and J lost 1, with 7 bases in between. Per the germline V gene, CDR1 is SGHRS and CDR2 is YFSETQ. CDR3 sequence: CASSLVRSNTEAFF. Written as DNA, the CDR3 is TGCGCCAGCAGCTTGGTCCGATCGAACACTGAAGCTTTCTTT.

This clonotype was detected many times. The gene calls are TRBV7-9 and TRBJ1-6; 7 nucleotides match TRBD1. CDR3 length: 15 residues. Germline CDR1 SEHNR, CDR2 FQNEAQ (reference sequence). V lost 4 bases to trimming and J lost 11 bases; unmatched junction nucleotides: 11. DNA for the CDR3: TGTGCCAGCAGCTCCCCGAGGACAGGAGAGGCACCCCTCCACTTT. Its protein is CASSSPRTGEAPLHF. Supplemented by reference TRBV7-9 and TRBJ1-6, the full variable domain reads DTGVSQNPRHKITKRGQNVTFRCDPISEHNRLYWYRQTLGQGPEFLTYFQNEAQLEKSRLLSDRFSAERPKGSFSTLEIQRTEQGDSAMYLCASSSPRTGEAPLHFGNGTRLTVT.

This clonotype was picked up many times. Germline is not matched at one junction end, which may reflect a read error. The chain carries TRBV20-1 and TRBJ2-5; D may be TRBD1 (5 bases). In germline, CDR1 is DFQATT, CDR2 SNEGSKA (reference sequence). CDR3 length: 13 residues. The CDR3 bases are TGCAGTGCTAGCTGGCAGGGCCAAGAGACCCAGTATTTC. Translated, it gives CSASWQGQETQYF.

This clonotype was picked up many times. The chain is built from TRBV7-9 and TRBJ2-5; 11 positions agree with TRBD2. J gave up 5 bases and V 2 bases, and 4 bases lay outside the gene matches. The germline CDR1 and CDR2 sequences are SEHNR and FQNEAQ (reference sequence). The CDR3 totals 15 residues. In DNA, the CDR3 is TGTGCCAGCAGCTTACTACTAGCGGGAGATGAGACCCAGTACTTC. As protein: CASSLLLAGDETQYF.

This clonotype appeared many times. The J gene is TRBJ2-3, the V gene TRBV5-1, with 10 bases lining up with TRBD2. Germline trimming cut 3 bases from V and 3 bases from J; bases unmatched to any gene: 10. Germline-derived CDR1 and CDR2 are SGHRS and YFSETQ. This CDR3 spans 17 amino acids. In DNA, the CDR3 is TGCGCCAGCAGCTCCTATCAAACTAGCGGGGCTACAGATACGCAGTATTTT. This gives the protein CASSSYQTSGATDTQYF.

This clonotype has at least ten counts. This chain uses TRBV20-1 with TRBJ2-5; D uncertain. This CDR3 comprises 14 residues. Per germline, CDR1 DFQATT and CDR2 SNEGSKA (reference sequence). With 1 base removed from V and 2 bases from J, the gap between germline ends came to 11 bases. The CDR3 here is CSARGVAPQETQYF. The CDR3 DNA reads TGCAGTGCTAGAGGGGTGGCACCTCAAGAGACCCAGTACTTC.

Here the CDR3 DNA reads TGCGCCAGCAGCCATCCCACGGGAGAGCAGTACTTC. This encodes CASSHPTGEQYF. The J gene is TRBJ2-7, the V gene TRBV23-1; tentative D call: TRBD2 (5 bases). TRBV23-1 counts as an open reading frame of uncertain function. The germline V and J ends were trimmed by 6 bases and 7 bases, with 13 bases remaining between them. This CDR3 region has 12 residues.

This clonotype was seen a handful of times. The chain uses TRBV7-9 and TRBJ2-1; the D gene is possibly TRBD1 (6 bases). CDR1 is SEHNR, CDR2 FQNEAQ, per germline (reference sequence). The CDR3 contains 12 residues. Trimming removed 5 bases from V and 12 bases from J, with 14 bases in between. The CDR3 DNA reads TGTGCCAGCAGCCCCGAGGTGACAGGGCAGTTCTTC. Translation gives CASSPEVTGQFF.